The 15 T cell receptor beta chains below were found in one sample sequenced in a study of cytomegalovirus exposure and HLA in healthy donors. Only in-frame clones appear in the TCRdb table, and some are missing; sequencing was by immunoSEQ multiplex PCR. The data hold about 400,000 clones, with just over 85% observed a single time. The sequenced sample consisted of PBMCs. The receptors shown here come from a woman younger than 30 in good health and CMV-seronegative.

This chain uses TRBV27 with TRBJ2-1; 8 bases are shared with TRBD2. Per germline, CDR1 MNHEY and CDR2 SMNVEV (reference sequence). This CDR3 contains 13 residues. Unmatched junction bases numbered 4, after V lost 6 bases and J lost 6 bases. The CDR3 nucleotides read TGTGCCAGCAGATTAGCGGGGAGCAATGAGCAGTTCTTC. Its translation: CASRLAGSNEQFF.

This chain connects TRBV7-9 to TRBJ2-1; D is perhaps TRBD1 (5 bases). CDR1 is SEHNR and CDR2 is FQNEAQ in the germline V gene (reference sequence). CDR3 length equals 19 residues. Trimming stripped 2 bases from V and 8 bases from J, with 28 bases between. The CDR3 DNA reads TGTGCCAGCAGCTTATCCCCCATAAGACAGACTTCATCTTTAGATGAGCAGTTCTTC. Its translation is CASSLSPIRQTSSLDEQFF.

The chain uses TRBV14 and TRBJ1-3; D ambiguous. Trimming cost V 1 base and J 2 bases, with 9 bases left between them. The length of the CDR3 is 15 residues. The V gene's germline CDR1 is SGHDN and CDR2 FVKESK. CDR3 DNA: TGTGCCAGCAGCCAAGGTTTTCACACTGGAAACACCATATATTTT. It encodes CASSQGFHTGNTIYF.

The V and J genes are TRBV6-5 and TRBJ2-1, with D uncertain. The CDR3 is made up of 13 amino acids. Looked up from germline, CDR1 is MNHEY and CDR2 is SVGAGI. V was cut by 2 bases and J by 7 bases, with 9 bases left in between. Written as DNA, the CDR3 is TGTGCCAGCAGTTACGGCAGATTAAATGAGCAGTTCTTC. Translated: CASSYGRLNEQFF.

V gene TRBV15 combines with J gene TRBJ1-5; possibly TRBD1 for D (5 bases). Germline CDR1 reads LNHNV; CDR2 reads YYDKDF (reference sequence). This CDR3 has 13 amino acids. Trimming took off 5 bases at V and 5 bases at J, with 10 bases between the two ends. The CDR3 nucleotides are TGTGCCACCAGCCCCCGGGGGGATCAGCCCCAGCATTTT. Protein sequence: CATSPRGDQPQHF.

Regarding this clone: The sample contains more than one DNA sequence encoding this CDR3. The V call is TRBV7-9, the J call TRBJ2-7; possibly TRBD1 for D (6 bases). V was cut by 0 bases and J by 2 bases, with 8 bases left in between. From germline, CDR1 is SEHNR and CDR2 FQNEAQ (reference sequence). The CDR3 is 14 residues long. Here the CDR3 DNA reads TGTGCCAGCAGCTTAGCGACAGGAACCTACGAGCAGTACTTC. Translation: CASSLATGTYEQYF.

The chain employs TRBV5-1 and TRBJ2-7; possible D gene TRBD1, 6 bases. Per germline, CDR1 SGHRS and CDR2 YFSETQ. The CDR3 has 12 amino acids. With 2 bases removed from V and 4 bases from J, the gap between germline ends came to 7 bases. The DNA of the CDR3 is TGCGCCAGCAGCTTTACAGGGTACGAGCAGTACTTC. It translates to CASSFTGYEQYF.

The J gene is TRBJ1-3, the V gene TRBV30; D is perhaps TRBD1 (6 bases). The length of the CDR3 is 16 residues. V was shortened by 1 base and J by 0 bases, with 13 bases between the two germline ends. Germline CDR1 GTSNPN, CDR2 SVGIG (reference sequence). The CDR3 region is CAWSAGGQSSGNTIYF. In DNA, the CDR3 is TGTGCCTGGAGTGCCGGCGGACAGAGCTCTGGAAACACCATATATTTT.

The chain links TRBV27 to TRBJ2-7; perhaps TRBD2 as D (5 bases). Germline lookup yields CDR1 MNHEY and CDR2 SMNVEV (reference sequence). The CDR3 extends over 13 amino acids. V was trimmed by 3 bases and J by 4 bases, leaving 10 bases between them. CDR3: CASSFGGLYEQYF. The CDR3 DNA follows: TGTGCCAGCAGTTTCGGAGGTTTGTACGAGCAGTACTTC.

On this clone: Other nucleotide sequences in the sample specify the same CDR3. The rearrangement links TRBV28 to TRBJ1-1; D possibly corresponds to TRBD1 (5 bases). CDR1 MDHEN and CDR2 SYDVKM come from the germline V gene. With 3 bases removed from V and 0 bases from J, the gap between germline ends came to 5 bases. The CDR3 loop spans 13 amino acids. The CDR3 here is CASSLTVNTEAFF. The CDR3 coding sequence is TGTGCCAGCAGTTTGACAGTGAACACTGAAGCTTTCTTT.

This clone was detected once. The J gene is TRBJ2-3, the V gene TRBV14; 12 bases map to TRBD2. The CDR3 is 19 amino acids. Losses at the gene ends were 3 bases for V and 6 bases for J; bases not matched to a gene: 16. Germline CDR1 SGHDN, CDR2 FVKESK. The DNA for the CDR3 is TGTGCCAGCAGCCATAACGGGCTAGCGGGGGGGCTCGAGAACGATACGCAGTATTTT. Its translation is CASSHNGLAGGLENDTQYF. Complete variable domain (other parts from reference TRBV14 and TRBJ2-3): EAGVTQFPSHSVIEKGQTVTLRCDPISGHDNLYWYRRVMGKEIKFLLHFVKESKQDESGMPNNRFLAERTGGTYSTLKVQPAELEDSGVYFCASSHNGLAGGLENDTQYFGPGTRLTVL.

CDR3 sequence (DNA): TGTGCCAGCAGTGAAGCGTTAGCTCTGTACGAGCAGTACTTC. Protein product: CASSEALALYEQYF. The chain has TRBV2 and TRBJ2-7; D unclear. V lost 0 bases and J lost 4, with 10 bases in between. The length of the CDR3 is 14 residues. Germline CDR1 and CDR2: SNHLY and FYNNEI.

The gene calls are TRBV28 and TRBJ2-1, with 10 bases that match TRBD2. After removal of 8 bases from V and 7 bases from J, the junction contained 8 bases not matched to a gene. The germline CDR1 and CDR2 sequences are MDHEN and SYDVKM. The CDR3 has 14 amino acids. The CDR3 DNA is TGTGCCAGCCGAATGGGACTAGCGCTTAATGAGCAGTTCTTC. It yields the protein CASRMGLALNEQFF.

CDR3 in amino acids: CASSMGQGGGNEQFF. The DNA for the CDR3 is TGTGCCAGTAGTATGGGACAGGGAGGTGGCAATGAGCAGTTCTTC. The rearrangement joins TRBV19 to TRBJ2-1; 9 positions agree with TRBD1. Losses at the gene ends were 3 bases for V and 6 bases for J; bases not matched to a gene: 6. The length of the CDR3 is 15 residues. Looked up from germline, CDR1 is LNHDA and CDR2 is SQIVND (reference sequence).

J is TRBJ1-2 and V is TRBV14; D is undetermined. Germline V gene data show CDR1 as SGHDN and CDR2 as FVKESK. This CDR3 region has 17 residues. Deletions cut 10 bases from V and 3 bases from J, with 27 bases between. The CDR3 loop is CANSRAAISYWDYGYTF. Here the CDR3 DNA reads TGTGCCAACTCCCGTGCGGCTATCTCTTATTGGGACTATGGCTACACCTTC.